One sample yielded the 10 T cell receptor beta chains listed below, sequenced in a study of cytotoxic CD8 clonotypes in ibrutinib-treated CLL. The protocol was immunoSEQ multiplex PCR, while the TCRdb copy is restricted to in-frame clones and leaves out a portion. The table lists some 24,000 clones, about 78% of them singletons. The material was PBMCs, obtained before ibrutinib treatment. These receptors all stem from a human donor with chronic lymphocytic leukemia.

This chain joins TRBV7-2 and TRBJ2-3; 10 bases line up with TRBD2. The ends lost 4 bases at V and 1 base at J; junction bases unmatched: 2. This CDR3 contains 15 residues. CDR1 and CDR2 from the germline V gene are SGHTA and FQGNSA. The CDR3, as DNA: TGTGCCAGCAGCTCTAGCGGGAGTGGCACAGATACGCAGTATTTT. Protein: CASSSSGSGTDTQYF.

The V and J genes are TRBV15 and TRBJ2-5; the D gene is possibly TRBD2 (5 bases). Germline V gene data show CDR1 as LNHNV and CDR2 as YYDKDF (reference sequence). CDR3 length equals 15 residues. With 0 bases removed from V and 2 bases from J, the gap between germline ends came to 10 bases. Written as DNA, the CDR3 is TGTGCCACCAGCAGAGATCTAACTAGTCAAGAGACCCAGTACTTC. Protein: CATSRDLTSQETQYF.

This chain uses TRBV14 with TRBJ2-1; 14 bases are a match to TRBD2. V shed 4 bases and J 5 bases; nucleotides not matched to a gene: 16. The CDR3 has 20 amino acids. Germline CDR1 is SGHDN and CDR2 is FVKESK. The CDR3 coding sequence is TGTGCCAGCAGCCCCCGCTCCGTTGGGACTAGCGGGAGTAGGAACAATGAGCAGTTCTTC. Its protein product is CASSPRSVGTSGSRNNEQFF.

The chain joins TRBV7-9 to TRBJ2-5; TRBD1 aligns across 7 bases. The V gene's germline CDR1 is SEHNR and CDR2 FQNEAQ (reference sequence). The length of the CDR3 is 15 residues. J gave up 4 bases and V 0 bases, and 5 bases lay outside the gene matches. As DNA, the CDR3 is TGTGCCAGCAGCTTAGCTTTTTGGGACAGAGAGACCCAGTACTTC. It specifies CASSLAFWDRETQYF.

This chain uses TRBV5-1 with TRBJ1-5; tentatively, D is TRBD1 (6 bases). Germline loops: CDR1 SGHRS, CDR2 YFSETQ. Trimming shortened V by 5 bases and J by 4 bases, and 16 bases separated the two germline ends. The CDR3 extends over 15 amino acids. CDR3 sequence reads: CASRPGQSQNQPQHF. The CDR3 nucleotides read TGCGCCAGCAGACCTGGACAGAGTCAGAATCAGCCCCAGCATTTT.

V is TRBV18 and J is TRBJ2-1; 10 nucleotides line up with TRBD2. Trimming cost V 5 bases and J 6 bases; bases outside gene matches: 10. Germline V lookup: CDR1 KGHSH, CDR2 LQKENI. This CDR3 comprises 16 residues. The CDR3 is CASSTTTSGALNEQFF. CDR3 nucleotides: TGTGCCAGCTCAACTACAACTAGCGGGGCCCTCAATGAGCAGTTCTTC.

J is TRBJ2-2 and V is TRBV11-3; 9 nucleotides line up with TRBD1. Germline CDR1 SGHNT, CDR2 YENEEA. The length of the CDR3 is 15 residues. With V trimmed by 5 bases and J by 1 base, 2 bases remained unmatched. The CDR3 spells CASSQDRGNTGELFF. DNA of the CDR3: TGTGCCAGCAGCCAGGACAGGGGGAACACCGGGGAGCTGTTTTTT.

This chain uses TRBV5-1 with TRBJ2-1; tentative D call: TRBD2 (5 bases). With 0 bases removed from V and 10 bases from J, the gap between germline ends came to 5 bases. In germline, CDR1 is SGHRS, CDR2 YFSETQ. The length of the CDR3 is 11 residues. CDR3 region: CASSLAGEQFF. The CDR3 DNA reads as TGCGCCAGCAGCTTGGCGGGGGAGCAGTTCTTC.

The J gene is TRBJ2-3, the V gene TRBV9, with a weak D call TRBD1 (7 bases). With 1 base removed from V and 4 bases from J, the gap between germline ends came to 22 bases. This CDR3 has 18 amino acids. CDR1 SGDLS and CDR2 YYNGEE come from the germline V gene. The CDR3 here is CASSVSWAAPGGPDTQYF. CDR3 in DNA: TGTGCCAGCAGCGTATCTTGGGCGGCACCAGGGGGGCCAGATACGCAGTATTTT.

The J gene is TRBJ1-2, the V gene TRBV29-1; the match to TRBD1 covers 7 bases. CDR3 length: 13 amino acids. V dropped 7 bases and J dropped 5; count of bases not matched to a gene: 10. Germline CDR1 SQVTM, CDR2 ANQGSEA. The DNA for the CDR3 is TGCAGCGGGGGAGGTGACAGGGATTATGGCTACACCTTC. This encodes CSGGGDRDYGYTF.